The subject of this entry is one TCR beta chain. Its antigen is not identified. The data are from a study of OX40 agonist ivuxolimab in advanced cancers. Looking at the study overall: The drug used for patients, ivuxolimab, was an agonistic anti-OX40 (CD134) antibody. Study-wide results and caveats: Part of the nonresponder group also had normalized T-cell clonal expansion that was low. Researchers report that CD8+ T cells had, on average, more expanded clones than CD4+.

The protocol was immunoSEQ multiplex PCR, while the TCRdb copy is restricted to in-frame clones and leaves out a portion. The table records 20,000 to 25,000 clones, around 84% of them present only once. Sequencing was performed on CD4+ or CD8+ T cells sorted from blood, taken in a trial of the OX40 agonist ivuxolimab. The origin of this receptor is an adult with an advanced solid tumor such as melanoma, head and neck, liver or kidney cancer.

CDR3 nucleotides: TGTGCCAGCAGTTTAGGCGGGACCCAAGAGACCCAGTACTTC. This translates into CASSLGGTQETQYF. V usage is TRBV27 and J usage is TRBJ2-5; D may be TRBD2 (6 bases). The V end was cut by 2 bases, the J end by 1 base, with 8 bases between. CDR3 length: 14 residues. Germline loops: CDR1 MNHEY, CDR2 SMNVEV (reference sequence).